This T cell receptor beta chain was retrieved from a study of vaccination effects on CD4 cells after COVID-19 (dated by TCRdb to between 2022 and 2023). Looking at the study overall: Each participant got two doses of an mRNA SARS-CoV-2 vaccine, either BNT162b2 or mRNA-1273. The study compared SARS-CoV-2 spike-specific CD4+ TCR repertoires before and after mRNA vaccination in COVID-19 convalescent patients and infection-naive vaccine recipients. Altogether, around eleven COVID-19 convalescent patients and a few SARS-CoV-2-naive healthy vaccine recipients made up the full study. Cultures from other donors in the study were sequenced with the Oncomine TCR Beta short-read assay on an Illumina iSeq 100. General conclusions and limits of the study: In healthy vaccine recipients, vaccine-induced clones were almost all SARS-CoV-2 mono-reactive, with only 1 of 255 being cross-reactive with common cold coronaviruses. Only a small number of convalescent patients were included, and no early post-infection timepoints were available, which limited the study. Both infection-induced and vaccine-induced clones contracted markedly at late post-vaccination timepoints, which is consistent with waning T cell responses.

Receptors were amplified or captured by the immunoSEQ multiplex PCR assay. DNA from the cultured and isolated CD4+ T cells underwent TCR beta CDR3 sequencing. Per the authors' processing: The analysis removed non-productive TCR sequences, trimmed reads to the CDR3 region, and retained only CDR3s that were 7 or more amino acids long. Antigen-specific clonotypes were identified using the MANAFEST web app by comparison of expansion in peptide wells against reference cultures. To be called positive, a clone needed expansion at FDR<0.05 compared with the reference and with all other wells, an odds ratio greater than 5, and a frequency greater than 0.1% in two replicate wells. A clonotype was called cross-reactive if it was significantly expanded both in SARS-CoV-2 spike wells and in at least one common cold coronavirus spike condition. CDR3 similarity was assessed by Levenshtein distance using the stringdist R package, and unrooted trees were constructed with ape in R 3.6.1. TCRdb carries this immuneACCESS record with in-frame sequences only. Its versions omit some clonotypes, under half of them owing to an unresolved V gene in the studies checked, with the rest unexplained. D and trimming come from the DNA, and the V and J calls and clone size come from that table. A total of some 24,000 clones appear in this sample, roughly 70% of them only once. The ten most abundant clones make up under 13% of the sample.

V is reduced by 1 base and J by 6 bases, leaving a spacing of 15 bases between them. The CDR3 measures 15 amino acids from cysteine to phenylalanine. CDR3 DNA is the only sequence kept; it has 45 bases, read in frame from the first base. CDR1 and CDR2 are drawn from the germline V gene: MGHDK, SYGVNS. In regard to this clone: The antigen this receptor binds is unknown. One base away there is no much larger clone; base qualities are not given.

The ViraFEST assay stimulated PBMC with viral peptide pools and then used TCR sequencing to identify antigen-specific CD4+ T cell clonotypes by expansion. After more than nine days of culture, CD4+ T cells were isolated with the EasySep CD4+ T cell isolation kit. None of the healthy vaccine recipients had a prior SARS-CoV-2 infection, which was confirmed by nucleocapsid antibody tests that came back negative both before and after vaccination. Each well held over 1.5 million PBMC cultured in IMDM containing approximately 5% human AB serum, roughly 9.6 IU/ml IL-2 and gentamicin, along with around 11 ug/ml peptides. On days 3 and 7, half of the culture medium was replaced with fresh IL-2-containing medium. Unless otherwise noted, each peptide stimulation condition was cultured in triplicate wells. PBMC were separated from whole blood using Ficoll-Paque Plus gradient centrifugation and were then either cryopreserved at -140C or used fresh. The spike proteins of SARS-CoV-2 and of the common cold coronaviruses HCoV-NL63, HCoV-OC43 and HCoV-229E were spanned by overlapping peptide pools. The QIAamp micro DNA kit was used to extract genomic DNA from the cultured CD4+ T cells.

The sample here was CD4+ T cells from PBMCs cultured with HCoV-NL63 spike peptides, taken before COVID-19 vaccination. The sample's cell subset or site label, in plain terms: HCoV-NL63 spike overlapping peptide pool stimulation. This clonotype was obtained from a human donor who received a COVID-19 vaccine. The chain is assembled from TRBV25-1 and TRBJ1-2; 5 matching bases give a weak D call of TRBD1. In nucleotides, the sequence is TGTGCCAGCAGTGAATCGGTAGGGAGGGGCCATGGCTACACCTTC. Protein translation: CASSESVGRGHGYTF.